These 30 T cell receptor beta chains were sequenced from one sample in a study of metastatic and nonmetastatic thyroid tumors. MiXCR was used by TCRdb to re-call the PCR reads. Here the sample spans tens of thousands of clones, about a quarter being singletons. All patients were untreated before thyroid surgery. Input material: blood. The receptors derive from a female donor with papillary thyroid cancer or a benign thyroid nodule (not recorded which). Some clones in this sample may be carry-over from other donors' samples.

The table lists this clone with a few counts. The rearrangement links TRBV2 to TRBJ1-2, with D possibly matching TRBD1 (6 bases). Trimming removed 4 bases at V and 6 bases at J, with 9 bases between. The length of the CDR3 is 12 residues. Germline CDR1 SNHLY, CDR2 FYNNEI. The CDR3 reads CASSGGAHGYTF. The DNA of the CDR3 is TGTGCCAGCAGTGGGGGGGCTCATGGCTACACCTTC. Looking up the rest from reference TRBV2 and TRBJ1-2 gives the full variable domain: EPEVTQTPSHQVTQMGQEVILRCVPISNHLYFYWYRQILGQKVEFLVSFYNNEISEKSEIFDDQFSVERPDGSNFTLKIRSTKLEDSAMYFCASSGGAHGYTFGSGTRLTVV.

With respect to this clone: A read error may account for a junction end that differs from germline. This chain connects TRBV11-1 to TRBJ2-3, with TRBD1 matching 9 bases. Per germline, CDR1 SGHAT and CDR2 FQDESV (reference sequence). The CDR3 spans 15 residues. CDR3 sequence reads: CASSDYRGRGDTQYF. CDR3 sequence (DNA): TGTGCCAGCAGCGACTACAGGGGGCGAGGAGATACTCAGTATTTT.

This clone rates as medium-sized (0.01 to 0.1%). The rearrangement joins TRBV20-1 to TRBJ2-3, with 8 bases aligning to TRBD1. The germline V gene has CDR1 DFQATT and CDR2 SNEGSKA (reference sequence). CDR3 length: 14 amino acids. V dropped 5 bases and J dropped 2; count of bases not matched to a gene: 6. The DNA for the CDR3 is TGCAGTGCTGGAACAGGGGGGACCACAGATACGCAGTATTTT. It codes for CSAGTGGTTDTQYF.

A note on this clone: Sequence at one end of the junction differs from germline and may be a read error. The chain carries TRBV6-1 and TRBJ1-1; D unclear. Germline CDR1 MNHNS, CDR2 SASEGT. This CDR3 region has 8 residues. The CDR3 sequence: CASSALVF. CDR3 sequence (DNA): TGTGCCAGCAGTGCCCTAGTATTT.

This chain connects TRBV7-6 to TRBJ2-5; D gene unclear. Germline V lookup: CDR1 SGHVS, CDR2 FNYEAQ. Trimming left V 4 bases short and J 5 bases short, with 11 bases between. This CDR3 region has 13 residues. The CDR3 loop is CASSSRYSETQYF. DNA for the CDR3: TGTGCCAGCAGCTCTAGGTATTCGGAGACCCAGTACTTC.

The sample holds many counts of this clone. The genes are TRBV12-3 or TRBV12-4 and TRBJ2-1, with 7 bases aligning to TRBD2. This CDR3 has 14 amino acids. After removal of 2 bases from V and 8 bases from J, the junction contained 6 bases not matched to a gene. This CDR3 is CASSLSGTVHEQFF. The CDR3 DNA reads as TGTGCCAGCAGTTTAAGCGGGACGGTGCATGAGCAGTTCTTC.

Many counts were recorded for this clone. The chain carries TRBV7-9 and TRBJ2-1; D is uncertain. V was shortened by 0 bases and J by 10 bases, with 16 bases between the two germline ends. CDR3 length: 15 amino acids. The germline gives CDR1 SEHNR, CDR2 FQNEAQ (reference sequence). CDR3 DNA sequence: TGTGCCAGCAGCTTAGCGGGATCTTCCCCGTCCGAGCAGTTCTTC. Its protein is CASSLAGSSPSEQFF. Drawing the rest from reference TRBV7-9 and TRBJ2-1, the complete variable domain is DTGVSQNPRHKITKRGQNVTFRCDPISEHNRLYWYRQTLGQGPEFLTYFQNEAQLEKSRLLSDRFSAERPKGSFSTLEIQRTEQGDSAMYLCASSLAGSSPSEQFFGPGTRLTVL.

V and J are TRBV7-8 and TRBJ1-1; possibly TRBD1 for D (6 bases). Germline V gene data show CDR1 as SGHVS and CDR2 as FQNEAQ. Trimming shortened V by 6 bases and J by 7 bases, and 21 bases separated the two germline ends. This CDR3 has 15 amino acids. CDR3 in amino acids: CASSLGVWLRGEAFF. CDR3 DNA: TGTGCCAGCAGTTTGGGGGTTTGGCTCAGGGGTGAAGCTTTCTTT.

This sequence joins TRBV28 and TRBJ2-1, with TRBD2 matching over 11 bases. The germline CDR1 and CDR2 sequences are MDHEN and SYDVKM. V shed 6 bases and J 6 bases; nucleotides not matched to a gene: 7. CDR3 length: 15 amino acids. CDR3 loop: CASRPGTSGFNEQFF. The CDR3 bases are TGTGCCAGCAGACCCGGGACTAGCGGATTCAATGAGCAGTTCTTC.

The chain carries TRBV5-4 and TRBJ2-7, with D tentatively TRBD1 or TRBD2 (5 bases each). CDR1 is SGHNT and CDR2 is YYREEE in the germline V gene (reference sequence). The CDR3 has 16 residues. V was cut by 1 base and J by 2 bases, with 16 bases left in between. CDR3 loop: CASSLFGAPLAYEQYF. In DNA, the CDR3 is TGTGCCAGCAGCTTGTTCGGGGCACCACTGGCCTACGAGCAGTACTTC.

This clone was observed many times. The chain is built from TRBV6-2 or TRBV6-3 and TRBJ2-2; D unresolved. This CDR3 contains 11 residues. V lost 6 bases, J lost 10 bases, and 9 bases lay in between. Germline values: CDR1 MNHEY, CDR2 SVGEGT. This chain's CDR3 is CASSSRLELFF. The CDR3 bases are TGTGCCAGCAGCTCCCGATTGGAGCTGTTTTTT.

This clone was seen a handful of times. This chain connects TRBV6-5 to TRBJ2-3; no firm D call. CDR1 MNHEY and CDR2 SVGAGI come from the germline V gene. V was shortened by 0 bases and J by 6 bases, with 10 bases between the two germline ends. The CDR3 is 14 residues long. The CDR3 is CASSYSSSYDTQYF. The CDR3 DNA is TGTGCCAGCAGTTACTCGTCGTCTTACGATACGCAGTATTTT.

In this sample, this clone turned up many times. The CDR3 spells CASSVGLAGFGEQYF. Written as DNA, the CDR3 is TGTGCCAGCAGCGTGGGACTAGCGGGATTCGGGGAGCAGTACTTC. The chain uses TRBV5-4 and TRBJ2-7; the match to TRBD2 covers 13 bases. CDR1 and CDR2 from the germline V gene are SGHNT and YYREEE (reference sequence). The V segment lost 4 bases and the J segment 7 bases; nucleotides outside the gene matches: 8. The length of the CDR3 is 15 residues. Using reference TRBV5-4 and TRBJ2-7 for the parts outside the CDR3, the full variable domain is ETGVTQSPTHLIKTRGQQVTLRCSSQSGHNTVSWYQQALGQGPQFIFQYYREEENGRGNFPPRFSGLQFPNYSSELNVNALELDDSALYLCASSVGLAGFGEQYFGPGTRLTVT.

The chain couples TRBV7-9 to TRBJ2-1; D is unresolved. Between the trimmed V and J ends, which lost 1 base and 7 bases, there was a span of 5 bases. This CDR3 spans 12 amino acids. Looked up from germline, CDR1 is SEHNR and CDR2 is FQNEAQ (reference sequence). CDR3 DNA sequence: TGTGCCAGCAGCTTAGACACGAATGAGCAGTTCTTC. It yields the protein CASSLDTNEQFF. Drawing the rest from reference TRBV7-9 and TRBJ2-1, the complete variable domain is DTGVSQNPRHKITKRGQNVTFRCDPISEHNRLYWYRQTLGQGPEFLTYFQNEAQLEKSRLLSDRFSAERPKGSFSTLEIQRTEQGDSAMYLCASSLDTNEQFFGPGTRLTVL.

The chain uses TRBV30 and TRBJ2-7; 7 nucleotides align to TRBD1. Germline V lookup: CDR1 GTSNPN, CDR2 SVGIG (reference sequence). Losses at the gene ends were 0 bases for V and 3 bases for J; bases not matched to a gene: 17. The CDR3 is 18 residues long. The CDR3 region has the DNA TGTGCCTGGAGTGTTGGGGGACAGTTCCTAAAGGAGAACTACGAGCAGTACTTC. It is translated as CAWSVGGQFLKENYEQYF.

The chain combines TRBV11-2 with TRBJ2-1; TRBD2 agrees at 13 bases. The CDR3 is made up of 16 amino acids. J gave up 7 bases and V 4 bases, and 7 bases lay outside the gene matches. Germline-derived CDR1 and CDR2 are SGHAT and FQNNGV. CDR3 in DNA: TGTGCCAGCAGCTCCCCGGGACTAGCGGGATTGAATGAGCAGTTCTTC. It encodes CASSSPGLAGLNEQFF.

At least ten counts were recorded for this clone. In nucleotides, the CDR3 is TGCAGCGTGATACCGGGACAACACTATGGCTACACCTTC. This sequence encodes CSVIPGQHYGYTF. This chain uses TRBV29-1 with TRBJ1-2, with D perhaps matching TRBD1 (6 bases). The CDR3 runs to 13 residues. V lost 6 bases and J 3 bases, leaving 14 bases between the germline ends. From germline, CDR1 is SQVTM and CDR2 ANQGSEA.

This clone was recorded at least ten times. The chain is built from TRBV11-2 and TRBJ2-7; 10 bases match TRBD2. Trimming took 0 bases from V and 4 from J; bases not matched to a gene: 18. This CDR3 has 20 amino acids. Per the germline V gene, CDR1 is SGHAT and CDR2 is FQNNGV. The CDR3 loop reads CASSLDLAPPGYSGRYEQYF. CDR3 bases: TGTGCCAGCAGCTTAGATCTGGCTCCCCCGGGTTATAGCGGGAGGTACGAGCAGTACTTC.

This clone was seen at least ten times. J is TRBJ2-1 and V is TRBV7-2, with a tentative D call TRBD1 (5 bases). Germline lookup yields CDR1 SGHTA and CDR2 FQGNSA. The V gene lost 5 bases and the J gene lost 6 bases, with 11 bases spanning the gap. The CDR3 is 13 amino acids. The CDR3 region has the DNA TGTGCCAGCAGCCGGCCTCAGGGCAATGAGCAGTTCTTC. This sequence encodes CASSRPQGNEQFF.

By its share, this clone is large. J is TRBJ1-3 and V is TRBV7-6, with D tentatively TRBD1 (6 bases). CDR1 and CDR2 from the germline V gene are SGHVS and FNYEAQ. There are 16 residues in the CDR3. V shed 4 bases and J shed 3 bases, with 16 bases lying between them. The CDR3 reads CASSSEQGLSGNTIYF. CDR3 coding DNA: TGTGCCAGCAGCTCCGAACAGGGTCTAAGTGGAAACACCATATATTTT.

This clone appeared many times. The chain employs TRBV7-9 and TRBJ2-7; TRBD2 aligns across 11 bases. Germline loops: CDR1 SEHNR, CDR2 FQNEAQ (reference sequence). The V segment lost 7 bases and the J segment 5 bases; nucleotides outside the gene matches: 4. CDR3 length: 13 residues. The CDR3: CASTLAGDNEQYF. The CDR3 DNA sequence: TGTGCCAGCACACTAGCGGGGGACAACGAGCAGTACTTC.

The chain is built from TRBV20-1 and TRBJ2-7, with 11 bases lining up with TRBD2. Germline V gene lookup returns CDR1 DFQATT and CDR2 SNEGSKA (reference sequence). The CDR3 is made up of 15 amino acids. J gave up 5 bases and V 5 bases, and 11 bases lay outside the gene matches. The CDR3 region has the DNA TGCAGTGCTGAATCACTAGCGGGAGAGGTAAACGAGCAGTACTTC. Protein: CSAESLAGEVNEQYF.

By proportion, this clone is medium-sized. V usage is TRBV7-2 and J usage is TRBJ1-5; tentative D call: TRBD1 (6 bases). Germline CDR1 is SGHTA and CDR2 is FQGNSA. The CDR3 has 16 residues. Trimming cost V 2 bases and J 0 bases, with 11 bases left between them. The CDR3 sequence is CASSLSARGSNQPQHF. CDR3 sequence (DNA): TGTGCCAGCAGCTTATCAGCCAGGGGTAGCAATCAGCCCCAGCATTTT.

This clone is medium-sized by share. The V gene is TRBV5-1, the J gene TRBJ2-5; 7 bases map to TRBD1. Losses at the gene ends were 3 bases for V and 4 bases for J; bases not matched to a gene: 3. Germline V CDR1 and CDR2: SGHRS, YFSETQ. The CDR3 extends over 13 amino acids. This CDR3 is CASSSRGRETQYF. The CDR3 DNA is TGCGCCAGCAGCTCGAGGGGGCGAGAGACCCAGTACTTC.

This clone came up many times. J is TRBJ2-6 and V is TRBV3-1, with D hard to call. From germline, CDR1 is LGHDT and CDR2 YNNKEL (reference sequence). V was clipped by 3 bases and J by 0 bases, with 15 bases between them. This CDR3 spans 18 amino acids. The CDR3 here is CASSQVSGLSSGANVLTF. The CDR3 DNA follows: TGTGCCAGCAGCCAGGTATCAGGCCTTTCCTCTGGGGCCAACGTCCTGACTTTC. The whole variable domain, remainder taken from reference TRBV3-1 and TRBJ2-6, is DTAVSQTPKYLVTQMGNDKSIKCEQNLGHDTMYWYKQDSKKFLKIMFSYNNKELIINETVPNRFSPKSPDKAHLNLHINSLELGDSAVYFCASSQVSGLSSGANVLTFGAGSRLTVL.

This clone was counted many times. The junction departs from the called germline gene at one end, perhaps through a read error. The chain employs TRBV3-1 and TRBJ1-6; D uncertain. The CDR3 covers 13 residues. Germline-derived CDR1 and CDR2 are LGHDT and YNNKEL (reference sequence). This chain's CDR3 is CASSPKQFSTLHF. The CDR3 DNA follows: TGTGCCAGCAGCCCGAAACAGTTTTCAACCCTCCACTTT.

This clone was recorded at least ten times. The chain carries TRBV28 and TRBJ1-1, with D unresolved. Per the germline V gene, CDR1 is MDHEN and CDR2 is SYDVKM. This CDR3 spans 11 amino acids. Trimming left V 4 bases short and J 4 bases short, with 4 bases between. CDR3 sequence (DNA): TGTGCCAGCAGTTCCCGCACTGAAGCTTTCTTT. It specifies CASSSRTEAFF.

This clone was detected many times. CDR3 sequence (DNA): TGTGCCAGCAGCTTAGCGGGTAGGGACGAGCAGTACTTC. Residues: CASSLAGRDEQYF. This rearrangement joins TRBV7-2 to TRBJ2-7, with unresolved D. This CDR3 contains 13 residues. The V gene lost 0 bases and the J gene lost 5 bases, with 8 bases spanning the gap. Germline assignment: CDR1 SGHTA and CDR2 FQGNSA.

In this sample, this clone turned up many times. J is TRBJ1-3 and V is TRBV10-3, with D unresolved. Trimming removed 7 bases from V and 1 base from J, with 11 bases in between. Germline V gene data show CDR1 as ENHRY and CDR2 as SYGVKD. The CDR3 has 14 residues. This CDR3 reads CAIKRGPSGNTIYF. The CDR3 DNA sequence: TGTGCCATCAAGAGAGGCCCGTCTGGAAACACCATATATTTT.

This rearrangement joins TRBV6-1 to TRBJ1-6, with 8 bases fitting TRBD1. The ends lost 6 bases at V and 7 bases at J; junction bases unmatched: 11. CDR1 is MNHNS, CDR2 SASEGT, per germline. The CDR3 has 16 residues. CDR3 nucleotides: TGTGCCAGCAGGGACAGGGAGGGAGGAACAAATTCACCCCTCCACTTT. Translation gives CASRDREGGTNSPLHF.